This passage covers 22 T cell receptor beta chains from one sample sequenced in a study of blood T cell repertoires in COVID-19. Profiling relied on immunoSEQ multiplex PCR, and the TCRdb table lists in-frame clones only, not all of them. The sample includes roughly 68,000 clones, over 75% of them seen just once. The sample taken for sequencing was peripheral blood. The receptor set was obtained from a man aged 50-60 years with acute or convalescent COVID-19.

The sample holds one count of this clone. This sequence joins TRBV7-8 and TRBJ2-1; D gene unclear. The germline V gene encodes CDR1 SGHVS and CDR2 FQNEAQ. Trimming stripped 6 bases from V and 7 bases from J, with 7 bases between. This CDR3 is 11 amino acids long. The CDR3 DNA sequence: TGTGCCAGCAGTTATACTAATGAGCAGTTCTTC. It specifies CASSYTNEQFF.

The rearrangement links TRBV4-1 to TRBJ2-7; 9 nucleotides line up with TRBD1. V dropped 2 bases and J dropped 2; count of bases not matched to a gene: 4. The CDR3 consists of 15 residues. Germline-derived CDR1 and CDR2 are MGHRA and YSYEKL. As DNA, the CDR3 is TGCGCCAGCAGCCAACAAACAGGGGGCCCCTACGAGCAGTACTTC. Translated: CASSQQTGGPYEQYF.

The chain is built from TRBV5-1 and TRBJ1-1; no reliable D call. Germline CDR1 and CDR2: SGHRS and YFSETQ. V lost 3 bases to trimming and J lost 0 bases, with 6 bases between them. The CDR3 loop spans 13 amino acids. This chain's CDR3 is CASSWEVNTEAFF. CDR3 DNA: TGCGCCAGCAGCTGGGAGGTGAACACTGAAGCTTTCTTT.

The chain joins TRBV4-1 to TRBJ2-2; the D gene is possibly TRBD1 (6 bases). Looked up from germline, CDR1 is MGHRA and CDR2 is YSYEKL. This CDR3 contains 17 residues. V lost 1 base to trimming and J lost 1 base, with 13 bases between them. The CDR3 sequence is CASSQVDRWENTGELFF. The CDR3 nucleotides are TGCGCCAGCAGCCAAGTTGACAGGTGGGAGAACACCGGGGAGCTGTTTTTT.

The chain joins TRBV7-2 to TRBJ1-3; TRBD1 matches 7 bases. Germline lookup yields CDR1 SGHTA and CDR2 FQGNSA. CDR3 size: 14 residues. J lost 2 bases, V lost 6 bases, and 4 bases had no gene match. The CDR3: CASSLGQTGNTIYF. The CDR3 DNA reads as TGTGCCAGCAGTTTGGGACAGACTGGAAACACCATATATTTT.

J is TRBJ2-1 and V is TRBV7-7, with 9 bases lining up with TRBD2. The CDR3 is made up of 20 amino acids. With 1 base clipped from V and 3 bases from J, the junction kept 16 bases outside the gene matches. Germline values: CDR1 SSHAT, CDR2 FNYEAQ (reference sequence). The CDR3 is CASSLGPRSLAGADYNEQFF. CDR3 sequence (DNA): TGTGCCAGCAGCTTAGGCCCCCGGAGTTTAGCGGGGGCGGACTACAATGAGCAGTTCTTC. Variable domain in full (rest from reference TRBV7-7 and TRBJ2-1): GAGVSQSPRYKVTKRGQDVTLRCDPISSHATLYWYQQALGQGPEFLTYFNYEAQPDKSGLPSDRFSAERPEGSISTLTIQRTEQRDSAMYRCASSLGPRSLAGADYNEQFFGPGTRLTVL.

The V and J genes are TRBV3-1 (or the pseudogene TRBV3-2) and TRBJ1-1; 10 bases align to TRBD1. J lost 5 bases, V lost 6 bases, and 3 bases had no gene match. Germline lookup yields CDR1 LGHDT and CDR2 YNNKEL (reference sequence). This CDR3 has 13 residues. The CDR3 DNA reads as TGTGCCAGCAGACGGACAGGGGGTACTGAAGCTTTCTTT. Amino acids: CASRRTGGTEAFF.

This chain joins TRBV5-4 and TRBJ1-1; possibly TRBD1 for D (5 bases). CDR1 SGHNT and CDR2 YYREEE come from the germline V gene (reference sequence). Trimming left V 2 bases short and J 6 bases short, with 8 bases between. This CDR3 has 12 amino acids. CDR3 nucleotides: TGTGCCAGCAGCTTCCCGGGGGCTGAAGCTTTCTTT. This translates into CASSFPGAEAFF.

The chain recombines TRBV19 with TRBJ2-1; 10 bases map to TRBD1. The germline V gene has CDR1 LNHDA and CDR2 SQIVND (reference sequence). The length of the CDR3 is 15 residues. The trim removed 8 bases at V and 3 bases at J, leaving 7 bases unmatched. The CDR3 reads CASSTGGSVYNEQFF. The CDR3 nucleotides are TGTGCCAGTTCGACAGGGGGCTCGGTCTACAATGAGCAGTTCTTC.

The rearrangement links TRBV9 to TRBJ2-5, with 7 bases matching TRBD1. Germline assignment: CDR1 SGDLS and CDR2 YYNGEE. V lost 7 bases, J lost 5 bases, and 14 bases stayed unmatched. The CDR3 is 15 residues long. CDR3 protein: CASARSGGQVETQYF. The CDR3 region has the DNA TGTGCCAGCGCGAGGAGCGGAGGACAGGTCGAGACCCAGTACTTC.

The gene calls are TRBV3-1 (or the pseudogene TRBV3-2) and TRBJ1-5, with D maybe TRBD1 (5 bases). The CDR3 runs 14 residues. Germline CDR1 LGHDT, CDR2 YNNKEL (reference sequence). V lost 8 bases and J lost 2, with 13 bases in between. The CDR3 DNA sequence: TGTGCCAGCTCGCTGGGGGGGGGCAATCAGCCCCAGCATTTT. This codes for CASSLGGGNQPQHF.

The chain joins TRBV4-1 to TRBJ2-1, with 9 nucleotides matching TRBD2. CDR1 and CDR2 from the germline V gene are MGHRA and YSYEKL. The CDR3 runs to 15 residues. The J segment lost 10 bases and the V segment lost 3 bases, leaving 10 bases of the junction unmatched. The CDR3 loop reads CASSHSRRGGAEQFF. CDR3 bases: TGCGCCAGCAGCCACTCCCGGCGCGGGGGGGCAGAGCAGTTCTTC.

The CDR3 here is CASSFQRGDTDTQYF. CDR3 DNA sequence: TGTGCCAGCAGCTTCCAGCGGGGGGACACAGATACGCAGTATTTT. The chain combines TRBV11-2 with TRBJ2-3; 9 bases are a match to TRBD2. The CDR3 spans 15 residues. The germline gives CDR1 SGHAT, CDR2 FQNNGV. The V gene end was trimmed by 3 bases and the J gene end by 2 bases; junction bases not matched to a gene: 3.

The rearrangement links TRBV12-3 or TRBV12-4 to TRBJ1-1; D is undetermined. CDR3 length equals 12 residues. Trimming took 6 bases from V and 3 from J, leaving 8 bases between them. The DNA for the CDR3 is TGTGCCAGCAGCAACTTCGACACTGAAGCTTTCTTT. Its protein product is CASSNFDTEAFF.

V gene TRBV6-5 combines with J gene TRBJ2-3; D uncertain. V was shortened by 8 bases and J by 4 bases, with 16 bases between the two germline ends. Looked up from germline, CDR1 is MNHEY and CDR2 is SVGAGI. The CDR3 covers 14 residues. The CDR3 nucleotides are TGTGCCAGCTCCCGGCAGGCTCGCTCAGATACGCAGTATTTT. Translating it yields CASSRQARSDTQYF.

The chain links TRBV28 to TRBJ1-2, with D unclear. This CDR3 has 13 amino acids. V was trimmed by 3 bases and J by 3 bases, leaving 8 bases between them. Germline CDR1 MDHEN, CDR2 SYDVKM. CDR3 sequence (DNA): TGTGCCAGCAGTTTTCGTGAGGACTATGGCTACACCTTC. This gives the protein CASSFREDYGYTF.

J is TRBJ1-3 and V is TRBV7-7; D possibly corresponds to TRBD1 (5 bases). With 3 bases removed from V and 1 base from J, the gap between germline ends came to 16 bases. CDR3 length equals 17 residues. CDR1 and CDR2 from the germline V gene are SSHAT and FNYEAQ (reference sequence). CDR3 loop: CASSFGQDRISGNTIYF. For the CDR3, the DNA is TGTGCCAGCAGCTTTGGTCAAGACAGAATTTCTGGAAACACCATATATTTT.

This chain uses TRBV6-2 or TRBV6-3 with TRBJ1-1, with D possibly matching TRBD1 (6 bases). This CDR3 has 12 amino acids. Per germline, CDR1 MNHEY and CDR2 SVGEGT. The ends were cut back, 2 bases at V and 8 bases at J, with 9 bases in the middle. CDR3 in amino acids: CASSYGQTEAFF. CDR3 nucleotides: TGTGCCAGCAGTTACGGACAGACCGAAGCTTTCTTT.

In its sample, this clone was seen once. The V gene is TRBV6-5, the J gene TRBJ1-1; D gene uncertain. Germline loops: CDR1 MNHEY, CDR2 SVGAGI. This CDR3 comprises 13 residues. Trimming left V 7 bases short and J 1 base short, with 10 bases between. Here the CDR3 DNA reads TGTGCCAGCACCATACTGAGGAACACTGAAGCTTTCTTT. This translates into CASTILRNTEAFF.

This chain links TRBV7-3 with TRBJ1-3, with D hard to call. CDR1 is SGHTA, CDR2 FQGTGA, per germline. The CDR3 is 17 residues long. The ends were cut back, 0 bases at V and 0 bases at J, with 12 bases in the middle. CDR3 protein: CASSLTILPLSGNTIYF. CDR3 DNA: TGTGCCAGCAGCTTAACGATCCTACCCCTCTCTGGAAACACCATATATTTT.

The chain employs TRBV5-4 and TRBJ2-3, with a weak D call TRBD1 (6 bases). Trimming took off 2 bases at V and 3 bases at J, with 7 bases between the two ends. Germline V gene sequence: CDR1 SGHNT, CDR2 YYREEE (reference sequence). This CDR3 is built from 13 residues. This CDR3 is CASSFDRTDTQYF. The CDR3 coding sequence is TGTGCCAGCAGCTTCGACAGGACAGATACGCAGTATTTT. The full variable domain, in which reference TRBV5-4 and TRBJ2-3 provide the parts outside the CDR3, is ETGVTQSPTHLIKTRGQQVTLRCSSQSGHNTVSWYQQALGQGPQFIFQYYREEENGRGNFPPRFSGLQFPNYSSELNVNALELDDSALYLCASSFDRTDTQYFGPGTRLTVL.

The chain combines TRBV9 with TRBJ2-2, with D possibly matching TRBD1 (5 bases). CDR1 is SGDLS and CDR2 is YYNGEE in the germline V gene. This CDR3 region has 16 residues. V was pared by 0 bases and J by 6 bases, with 15 bases between. The CDR3, as DNA: TGTGCCAGCAGCGTAGATAGGGGATTTAATCCCGGGGAGCTGTTTTTT. Translating it yields CASSVDRGFNPGELFF.